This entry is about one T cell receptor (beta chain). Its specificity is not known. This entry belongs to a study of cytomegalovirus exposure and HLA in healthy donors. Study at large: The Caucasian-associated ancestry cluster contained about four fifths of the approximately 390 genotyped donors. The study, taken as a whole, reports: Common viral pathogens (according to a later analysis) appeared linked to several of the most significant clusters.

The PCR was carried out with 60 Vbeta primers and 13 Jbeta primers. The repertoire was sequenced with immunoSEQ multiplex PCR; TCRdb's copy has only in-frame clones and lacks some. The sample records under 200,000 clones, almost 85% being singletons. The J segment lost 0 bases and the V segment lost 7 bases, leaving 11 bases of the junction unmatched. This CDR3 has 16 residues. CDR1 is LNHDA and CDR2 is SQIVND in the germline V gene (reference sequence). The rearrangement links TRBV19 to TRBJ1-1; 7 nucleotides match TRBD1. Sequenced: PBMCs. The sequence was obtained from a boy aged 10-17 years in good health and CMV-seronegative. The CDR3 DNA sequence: TGTGCCAGTACCACCCTTGGGACAGCCATGAACACTGAAGCTTTCTTT. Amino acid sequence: CASTTLGTAMNTEAFF.